A selection of T cell receptor beta chains follows, all from one sample in a study of human T cells and chemical hapten exposure. TCRdb reanalysed the RACE reads using MiXCR and keeps one entry per CDR3 protein. There are under 300,000 distinct CDR3 sequences in the sample; around 9.3% occur only once, and 2% to 3% lies in the top ten. The sample consisted of whole blood, taken in connection with sensitization to the hapten diphenylcyclopropenone (DPC). These receptor sequences come from a woman aged 40 to 55 with alopecia areata. Some clones in this sample may be carry-over from other donors' samples. Both conserved end residues are part of each CDR3.

CDR3,J,V
CSVRTSGRVNTGELFF,TRBJ2-2,TRBV20-1
CASSSDKGQPQHF,TRBJ1-5,TRBV7-2
CASSQVAGRTGELFF,TRBJ2-2,TRBV3-1
CAISESGNEQFF,TRBJ2-1,TRBV10-3
CASSRRASGNTIYF,TRBJ1-3,TRBV28
CATRASVANEQFF,TRBJ2-1,TRBV24-1
CASGRGYEKLFF,TRBJ1-4,TRBV6-2/TRBV6-3
CASGPGPAGGPNEQFF,TRBJ2-1,TRBV19
CSARIAGGPHNEQFF,TRBJ2-1,TRBV20-1
CASSPRLAGVYSETQYF,TRBJ2-5,TRBV4-2
CATSRAWDQPQHF,TRBJ1-5,TRBV24-1
CASSGSGDSYNEQFF,TRBJ2-1,TRBV5-1
CASSSGLAGGASYNEQFF,TRBJ2-1,TRBV28
CASRDGSTEKLFF,TRBJ1-4,TRBV7-2
CASSLGGRGFNSPLHF,TRBJ1-6,TRBV7-2
CASSQTRQGNGYTF,TRBJ1-2,TRBV3-1
CASTLPTGLYGYTF,TRBJ1-2,TRBV28
CASSRWGDLPNEQFF,TRBJ2-1,TRBV7-3
CASSYTLRPYNEQFF,TRBJ2-1,TRBV7-2
CASSGLLRAGANVLTF,TRBJ2-6,TRBV6-1
CSTIRTGGSPLHF,TRBJ1-6,TRBV20-1
CASGFSGRDNEQFF,TRBJ2-1,TRBV12-5
CSVVTGGTSAYEQYF,TRBJ2-7,TRBV29-1
CASSLVGQRTQYF,TRBJ2-3,TRBV7-2
CASFEPGQPGTGELFF,TRBJ2-2,TRBV28
CASSLPQGHGELFF,TRBJ2-2,TRBV7-9
CASSFLGAAPLHF,TRBJ1-6,TRBV12-3/TRBV12-4
CASRQDSYEQYF,TRBJ2-7,TRBV2
CSVEVAETQYF,TRBJ2-5,TRBV29-1
CASSPRTGKDEQYF,TRBJ2-7,TRBV18
CASSYSLAFEQFF,TRBJ2-1,TRBV6-5
CASSDPARTADTQYF,TRBJ2-3,TRBV6-2/TRBV6-3
CASSQEGGEGGSDTQYF,TRBJ2-3,TRBV4-1